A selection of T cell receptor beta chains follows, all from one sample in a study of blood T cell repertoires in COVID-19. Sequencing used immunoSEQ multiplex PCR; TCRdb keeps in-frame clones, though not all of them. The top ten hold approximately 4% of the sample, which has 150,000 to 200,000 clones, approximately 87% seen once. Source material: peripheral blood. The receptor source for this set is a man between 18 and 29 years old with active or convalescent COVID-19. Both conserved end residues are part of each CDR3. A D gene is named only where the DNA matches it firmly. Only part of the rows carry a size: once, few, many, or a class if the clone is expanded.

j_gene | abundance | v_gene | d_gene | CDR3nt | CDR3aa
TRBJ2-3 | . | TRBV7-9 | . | TGTGCCAGCAGCTACGACACCACAGATACGCAGTATTTT | CASSYDTTDTQYF
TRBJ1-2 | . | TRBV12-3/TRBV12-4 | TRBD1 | TGTGCCAGCAGTTTAAACAGGGGGCAAGGCTACACCTTC | CASSLNRGQGYTF
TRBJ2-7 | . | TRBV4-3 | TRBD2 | TGCGCCAGCAGCCAAGAATTAGCGGGAGGTTCCTACGAGCAGTACTTC | CASSQELAGGSYEQYF
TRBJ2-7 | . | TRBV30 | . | TGTGCCTGGAGCATCGGGGTCTGGAGGGGGCAGTACTTC | CAWSIGVWRGQYF
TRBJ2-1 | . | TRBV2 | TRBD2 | TGTGCCAGAGGGGCTAGCGGGAGTTTAGGGGATGAGCAGTTCTTC | CARGASGSLGDEQFF
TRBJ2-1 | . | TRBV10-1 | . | TGCGCCAGCAGTCCCACAGGGTATTACAATGAGCAGTTCTTC | CASSPTGYYNEQFF
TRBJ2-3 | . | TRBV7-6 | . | TGTGCCAGCAGCTCTCGACTAGCAGATACGCAGTATTTT | CASSSRLADTQYF
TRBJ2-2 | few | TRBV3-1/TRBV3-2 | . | TGTGCCAGCAGCCAATATCCCTCGACAGGCTCGAACACCGGGGAGCTGTTTTTT | CASSQYPSTGSNTGELFF
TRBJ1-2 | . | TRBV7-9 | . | TGTGCCAGCAGCCGACTCGCTAACTATGGCTACACCTTC | CASSRLANYGYTF
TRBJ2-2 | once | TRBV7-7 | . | TGTGCCAGCAGCTCACAGGGTTCCGGGGAGCTGTTTTTT | CASSSQGSGELFF
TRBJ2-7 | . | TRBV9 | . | TGTGCCAGCAGCGTAGGTGGCCCTTCCTCCTACGAGCAGTACTTC | CASSVGGPSSYEQYF
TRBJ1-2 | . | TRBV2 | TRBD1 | TGTGCCAGCAGCAGGGAACAGGGGTTCGGCTACACCTTC | CASSREQGFGYTF
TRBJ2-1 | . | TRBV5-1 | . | TGCGCCAGCAGCTTGGCTCACGGGGTAGGGCAGTTCTTC | CASSLAHGVGQFF
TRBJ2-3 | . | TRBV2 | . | TGTGCCAGCCGACAGCGTCTCGAGACAGATACGCAGTATTTT | CASRQRLETDTQYF
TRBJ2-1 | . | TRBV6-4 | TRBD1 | TGTGCCAGCACACCGGGACAGGGCGCCAATGAGCAGTTCTTC | CASTPGQGANEQFF
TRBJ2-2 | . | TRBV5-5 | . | TGTGCCAGCAGCTACGGACAGAACACCGGGGAGCTGTTTTTT | CASSYGQNTGELFF
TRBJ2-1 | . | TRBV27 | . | TGTGCCAGCAGACTACGGCTGGGACTCCTTAGCTATGAGCAGTTCTTC | CASRLRLGLLSYEQFF
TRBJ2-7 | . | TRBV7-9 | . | TGTGCCAGCAGCTTATTGGCAGGGTCCTCCTACGAGCAGTACTTC | CASSLLAGSSYEQYF
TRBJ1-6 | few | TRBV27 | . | TGTGCCAGCAGTTGGGTCGGTCAGGGGAATTCACCCCTCCACTTT | CASSWVGQGNSPLHF
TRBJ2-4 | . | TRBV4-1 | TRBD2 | TGCGCCAGCAGCCCTGGACTAGCGGGAGGACGACCCAAAAACATTCAGTACTTC | CASSPGLAGGRPKNIQYF
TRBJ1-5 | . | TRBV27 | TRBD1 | TGTGCCAGCAGTTCCGGGACAGGGTATAGCAATCAGCCCCAGCATTTT | CASSSGTGYSNQPQHF
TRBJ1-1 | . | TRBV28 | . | TGTGCCAGCAGTTCCGATCACATTATGGACAGAGAGAACACTGAAGCTTTCTTT | CASSSDHIMDRENTEAFF
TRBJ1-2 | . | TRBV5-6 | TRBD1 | TGTGCCAGCAGCTTCGAAGGGGGCGACTATGGCTACACCTTC | CASSFEGGDYGYTF
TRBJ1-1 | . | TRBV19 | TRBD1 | TGTGCCAGTAGTGCCTGGGACAGGGAGAACGCTTTCTTT | CASSAWDRENAFF
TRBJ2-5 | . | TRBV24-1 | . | TGTGCCACCAGTGATCGAGGAGAGACCCAGTACTTC | CATSDRGETQYF